The 29 T cell receptor beta chains given below trace back to one sample, sequenced in a study of CXCR3-negative and CXCR3-positive naive CD8 T cells. Overall study results and limits: Naive cells positive for CXCR3 carried more hydrophobic TRB CDR3s than CXCR3-negative ones.

UMI-labeled TRB cDNA libraries were prepared by 5' RACE. TCRdb reprocessed the 5' RACE reads, keeping one entry per CDR3 protein, no DNA. The sample shows 110,000 or so distinct CDR3 sequences, and about 0.35% sits with its ten largest clones. Their cognate antigens are unknown. The source material was naive CXCR3+ CD8+ T cells from blood. Subset: CD45RO-CCR7+CD27+CD95- naive CD8+ T cells expressing CXCR3 (TNR3+). These receptors were taken from a human donor in good health. Some clones in this sample may be carry-over from other donors' samples.

The J gene is TRBJ2-7, the V gene TRBV4-3; TCRdb picks TRBD1, but there is no DNA to check that call. The CDR3 sequence is 15 residues long. Germline values: CDR1 LGHNA, CDR2 YSLEER. The CDR3 sequence is CASRQDAGTAYEQYF.

This chain connects TRBV25-1 to TRBJ2-7; TCRdb returns TRBD2, unconfirmable since there is no DNA. CDR1 is MGHDK and CDR2 is SYGVNS in the germline V gene. This CDR3 comprises 16 residues. This CDR3 reads CASSEYSTSGPYEQYF.

The chain combines TRBV6-4 with TRBJ2-1; TCRdb's D call, TRBD2, is unchecked because there is no DNA. The CDR3 is 15 amino acids. Germline assignment: CDR1 MRHNA and CDR2 SNTAGT. CDR3 amino acids: CASSDGRGGHNEQFF.

The genes are TRBV7-6 and TRBJ2-3; with no DNA, the TCRdb D assignment of TRBD1 cannot be verified. This CDR3 comprises 15 residues. Germline V CDR1 and CDR2: SGHVS, FNYEAQ. Here the CDR3 reads CASSRTGASTDTQYF.

The rearrangement uses TRBV7-9 and TRBJ1-5. This CDR3 region has 12 residues. CDR1 SEHNR and CDR2 FQNEAQ come from the germline V gene (reference sequence). The CDR3 here is CASSLVNQPQHF.

The rearrangement joins TRBV20-1 to TRBJ2-1; TCRdb names TRBD1, which stays unverified in the absence of DNA. Germline CDR1 DFQATT, CDR2 SNEGSKA (reference sequence). The CDR3 is 15 residues long. The CDR3 here is CSAREQGPTYNEQFF.

The chain carries TRBV7-6 and TRBJ2-7; there is no DNA to check the TCRdb D call of TRBD1. The CDR3 consists of 14 residues. Germline CDR1 reads SGHVS; CDR2 reads FNYEAQ. This chain's CDR3 is CASSPGQGLSEQYF.

This chain uses TRBV6-6 with TRBJ2-2; TCRdb names TRBD2, which stays unverified in the absence of DNA. The CDR3 is 15 residues long. CDR1 is MNHNY, CDR2 SVGAGI, per germline (reference sequence). CDR3 region: CASIGRSGGAGELFF.

The V gene is TRBV4-1, the J gene TRBJ2-6. Germline lookup yields CDR1 MGHRA and CDR2 YSYEKL. There are 15 residues in the CDR3. The CDR3 sequence is CASSQEDSGANVLTF.

The chain has TRBV15 and TRBJ2-5; with no DNA, the TCRdb D assignment of TRBD2 cannot be verified. Germline-derived CDR1 and CDR2 are LNHNV and YYDKDF (reference sequence). The CDR3 runs to 15 residues. Here the CDR3 reads CATSRTRDSGETQYF.

V is TRBV11-2 and J is TRBJ2-7; TCRdb picks TRBD2, but there is no DNA to check that call. This CDR3 region has 15 residues. The germline CDR1 and CDR2 sequences are SGHAT and FQNNGV. The CDR3 sequence is CASSLDPSGAYEQYF.

The chain is built from TRBV7-2 and TRBJ2-7. In germline, CDR1 is SGHTA, CDR2 FQGNSA. The CDR3 contains 11 residues. Here the CDR3 reads CASSLHLEQYF.

The V and J genes are TRBV4-1 and TRBJ2-2. CDR3 length equals 16 residues. The germline V gene encodes CDR1 MGHRA and CDR2 YSYEKL. The chain's CDR3 is CASSQSEASNTGELFF.

The chain has TRBV4-1 and TRBJ2-7; as DNA is missing, the TRBD2 call by TCRdb cannot be tested. This CDR3 has 15 residues. Looked up from germline, CDR1 is MGHRA and CDR2 is YSYEKL. The CDR3 spells CASSQRTGGAYEQYF.

This rearrangement joins TRBV7-2 to TRBJ2-3; TCRdb's D gene call, TRBD2, goes unchecked for lack of DNA. Germline CDR1 SGHTA, CDR2 FQGNSA. The CDR3 has 16 residues. CDR3: CASSPRTSGGTDTQYF.

V gene TRBV5-1 combines with J gene TRBJ1-1; the TCRdb D gene call, TRBD1, has no DNA to confirm it. The CDR3 sequence is 12 residues long. Germline V CDR1 and CDR2: SGHRS, YFSETQ. The chain's CDR3 is CASQGGSPAAFF. Variable domain in full (rest from reference TRBV5-1 and TRBJ1-1): KAGVTQTPRYLIKTRGQQVTLSCSPISGHRSVSWYQQTPGQGLQFLFEYFSETQRNKGNFPGRFSGRQFSNSRSEMNVSTLELGDSALYLCASQGGSPAAFFGQGTRLTVV.

The rearrangement joins TRBV20-1 to TRBJ1-2; lacking DNA, the TRBD1 call made by TCRdb goes unchecked. Germline V lookup: CDR1 DFQATT, CDR2 SNEGSKA (reference sequence). There are 16 residues in the CDR3. This CDR3 is CSARLSPTQGHYGYTF.

The chain uses TRBV20-1 and TRBJ1-2. CDR1 DFQATT and CDR2 SNEGSKA come from the germline V gene (reference sequence). The CDR3 consists of 12 residues. CDR3 residues: CSARIINYGYTF.

The V gene is TRBV4-3, the J gene TRBJ2-7; TCRdb names TRBD1, which stays unverified in the absence of DNA. CDR1 is LGHNA, CDR2 YSLEER, per germline. The CDR3 totals 17 residues. The chain's CDR3 is CASSPTPQWGLTHEQYF.

J is TRBJ2-3 and V is TRBV7-3; TCRdb's D call of TRBD1 is untestable without DNA. This CDR3 is 15 amino acids long. Germline CDR1 and CDR2: SGHTA and FQGTGA. CDR3 amino acids: CASSPTGGAGDTQYF.

This sequence joins TRBV27 and TRBJ2-7; TCRdb's assignment of TRBD1 cannot be checked, as there is no DNA. The germline V gene has CDR1 MNHEY and CDR2 SMNVEV (reference sequence). This CDR3 comprises 13 residues. The CDR3 reads CASSLRGPYEQYF.

This chain connects TRBV15 to TRBJ2-1; TCRdb indicates TRBD1, and absent DNA this call remains unverified. The germline CDR1 and CDR2 sequences are LNHNV and YYDKDF (reference sequence). The CDR3 has 15 residues. CDR3 region: CATSRGAGFYNEQFF.

The chain combines TRBV4-3 with TRBJ2-1. The germline V gene encodes CDR1 LGHNA and CDR2 YSLEER. The CDR3 length is 16 residues. CDR3 in amino acids: CASSPYYTDSYNEQFF.

The chain is built from TRBV2 and TRBJ2-5; the TCRdb call, TRBD1, lacks DNA for checking. The CDR3 is made up of 13 amino acids. Germline CDR1 and CDR2: SNHLY and FYNNEI. CDR3 region: CASPGQGLETQYF.

This chain uses TRBV19 with TRBJ2-3. CDR1 is LNHDA and CDR2 is SQIVND in the germline V gene (reference sequence). The CDR3 spans 13 residues. The chain's CDR3 is CASSMASLDTQYF.

This chain joins TRBV6-6 and TRBJ2-1. This CDR3 contains 18 residues. Germline V lookup: CDR1 MNHNY, CDR2 SVGAGI (reference sequence). The CDR3 spells CASSYDPTEMYRYNEQFF.

The chain links TRBV19 to TRBJ2-7; as DNA is missing, the TRBD1 call by TCRdb cannot be tested. CDR3 length: 15 residues. Per germline, CDR1 LNHDA and CDR2 SQIVND (reference sequence). CDR3 protein: CASSMWTGGSYEQYF.

The J gene is TRBJ2-7, the V gene TRBV7-9; TCRdb outputs TRBD1, but without DNA this stays unchecked. The CDR3 runs to 15 residues. Looked up from germline, CDR1 is SEHNR and CDR2 is FQNEAQ (reference sequence). This chain's CDR3 is CASSPDRGVPYEQYF.

The chain links TRBV2 to TRBJ2-7; TCRdb gives TRBD1 as the D gene, but with no DNA this cannot be confirmed. Germline CDR1 SNHLY, CDR2 FYNNEI. CDR3 length equals 14 residues. CDR3 amino acids: CASSDRGLPYEQYF.